This TCR beta chain was obtained from a study of identical twins. TCRdb re-derived calls from the 5' RACE reads in MiXCR, one entry per CDR3 protein. Altogether 300,000 to 350,000 distinct CDR3 sequences are present, 10% to 15% being singletons, with the ten largest covering around 7.2%. V shed 5 bases, J shed 6 bases, and the junction held 10 bases outside the gene matches. The germline V gene encodes CDR1 SEHNR and CDR2 FQNEAQ (reference sequence). CDR3 length equals 17 residues. The data were also submitted as part of a second study, on yellow fever vaccine responses in identical twins.

The receptor comes from a woman between 18 and 29 years old in good health. The rearrangement links TRBV7-9 to TRBJ2-3, with 14 nucleotides matching TRBD2. The sequenced sample consisted of CD8+ T cells sorted from blood. Here the CDR3 reads CASSGDQGLAGVDTQYF. Written as DNA, the CDR3 is TGTGCCAGCAGCGGGGATCAGGGACTAGCGGGAGTGGATACGCAGTATTTT.